A single sample gave rise to the 21 T cell receptor beta chains below, sequenced in a study of CD8 T cells in Susac syndrome. RNA was extracted with the RNeasy kit, and a quantity of roughly 0.45 to 1 ug was reverse transcribed using random hexamers. TCRdb used MiXCR to reprocess the immunoSEQ multiplex PCR reads, holding one entry per CDR3 protein. The sample consists of about 300,000 distinct CDR3 sequences, almost 85% of them appearing once. The sample taken for sequencing was CD8+ T cells from PBMCs. These receptor sequences come from a human donor with multiple sclerosis.

The rearrangement uses TRBV29-1 and TRBJ1-2; TRBD1 aligns across 9 bases. The CDR3 runs to 13 residues. Trimming took 4 bases from V and 7 from J; bases not matched to a gene: 7. Germline CDR1 is SQVTM and CDR2 is ANQGSEA. The CDR3 bases are TGCAGCGTTGGGGGGGACAGGGCGTCTGGCTACACCTTC. This gives the protein CSVGGDRASGYTF.

The chain is built from TRBV20-1 and TRBJ2-1, with 10 bases fitting TRBD2. Germline V lookup: CDR1 DFQATT, CDR2 SNEGSKA (reference sequence). The V gene end was trimmed by 0 bases and the J gene end by 8 bases; junction bases not matched to a gene: 13. The CDR3 totals 17 residues. The CDR3 bases are TGCAGTGCTAGAGATCGCTTGAAGAGCGGGAGGGCCGATGAGCAGTTCTTC. Amino acid sequence: CSARDRLKSGRADEQFF.

The gene calls are TRBV7-2 and TRBJ2-5, with TRBD2 matching over 7 bases. The CDR3 totals 17 residues. The V gene's germline CDR1 is SGHTA and CDR2 FQGNSA. With 0 bases clipped from V and 4 bases from J, the junction kept 11 bases outside the gene matches. This chain's CDR3 is CASSLAPLREGRETQYF. DNA of the CDR3: TGTGCCAGCAGCTTAGCCCCTTTGAGGGAGGGCCGAGAGACCCAGTACTTC.

The V call is TRBV6-2 or TRBV6-3, the J call TRBJ1-1; no clear D gene. CDR1 is MNHEY, CDR2 SVGEGT, per germline. The CDR3 covers 12 residues. Deletions cut 4 bases from V and 6 bases from J, with 9 bases between. As DNA, the CDR3 is TGTGCCAGCAGTTCGTGGTTGCCTGAAGCTTTCTTT. Protein: CASSSWLPEAFF.

Of note for this clonotype: At one boundary the junction diverges from the germline segment, which might be a read error. V gene TRBV7-6 combines with J gene TRBJ2-3; 10 bases are shared with TRBD2. The germline gives CDR1 SGHVS, CDR2 FNYEAQ. This CDR3 is built from 14 residues. CDR3 sequence: CASSILAGGDTLYF. The CDR3 bases are TGTGCCAGCAGCATTTTAGCGGGAGGAGATACGCTGTATTTT. Complete variable domain (other parts from reference TRBV7-6 and TRBJ2-3): GAGVSQSPRYKVTKRGQDVALRCDPISGHVSLYWYRQALGQGPEFLTYFNYEAQQDKSGLPNDRFSAERPEGSISTLTIQRTEQRDSAMYRCASSILAGGDTLYFGPGTRLTVL.

The V call is TRBV28, the J call TRBJ2-7; a possible D gene is TRBD2 (7 bases). Germline CDR1 reads MDHEN; CDR2 reads SYDVKM. CDR3 length equals 13 residues. V was clipped by 8 bases and J by 4 bases, with 15 bases between them. The CDR3 spells CASRGGGMYEQYF. CDR3 nucleotide sequence: TGTGCCAGCCGGGGAGGGGGTATGTACGAGCAGTACTTC.

The chain carries TRBV6-2 or TRBV6-3 and TRBJ2-5, with a tentative D call TRBD1 (5 bases). V was shortened by 0 bases and J by 7 bases, with 21 bases between the two germline ends. This CDR3 has 17 amino acids. Looked up from germline, CDR1 is MNHEY and CDR2 is SVGEGT. The CDR3 region is CASSYSRPTAPRGTQYF. CDR3 in DNA: TGTGCCAGCAGTTACTCGAGGCCGACAGCCCCCCGAGGGACCCAGTACTTC.

The chain employs TRBV9 and TRBJ2-6; D is unclear. V was cut by 4 bases and J by 1 base, with 12 bases left in between. CDR1 is SGDLS and CDR2 is YYNGEE in the germline V gene. CDR3 length equals 16 residues. Written as DNA, the CDR3 is TGTGCCAGCAGCTCATTCGCGCTTTCTGGGGCCAACGTCCTGACTTTC. Its translation is CASSSFALSGANVLTF.

In its sample, this clonotype was seen once. At one end, the junction sequence differs from germline, possibly due to a read error. The chain couples TRBV12-5 to TRBJ1-1; perhaps TRBD1 as D (6 bases). Germline values: CDR1 LGHNT, CDR2 FRNRAP. The CDR3 runs 13 residues. The CDR3 bases are TGTGCTAGTGTTATAGGGGGATACACTGAAGTTTTCTTT. It is translated as CASVIGGYTEVFF.

This rearrangement joins TRBV5-8 to TRBJ1-4; TRBD1 might be the D (6 bases). CDR1 and CDR2 (germline): SGHTS, YDEGEE. The CDR3 extends over 13 amino acids. The ends were cut back, 5 bases at V and 8 bases at J, with 13 bases in the middle. The CDR3 sequence: CASRAGVGEKLFF. The CDR3 nucleotides read TGTGCCAGCAGGGCAGGGGTTGGGGAAAAACTGTTTTTT.

V and J are TRBV27 and TRBJ1-1; 7 bases map to TRBD1. Germline V gene lookup returns CDR1 MNHEY and CDR2 SMNVEV (reference sequence). This CDR3 spans 14 amino acids. J was trimmed by 4 bases and V by 3 bases; bases with no gene match: 5. The CDR3 bases are TGTGCCAGCAGTTTTTCGGCAGGGGGCACTGAAGCTTTCTTT. Its translation is CASSFSAGGTEAFF.

This chain uses TRBV4-1 with TRBJ1-4; D is uncertain. CDR3 size: 17 residues. Trimming took off 0 bases at V and 4 bases at J, with 15 bases between the two ends. Germline V CDR1 and CDR2: MGHRA, YSYEKL. CDR3 residues: CASSQDREGRYNEKLFF. The CDR3, as DNA: TGCGCCAGCAGCCAAGATCGAGAAGGGCGCTATAATGAAAAACTGTTTTTT.

The chain's CDR3 is CASGLGGNEQFF. In DNA form, the CDR3 reads TGTGCTAGTGGTTTGGGGGGGAATGAGCAGTTCTTC. V usage is TRBV12-5 and J usage is TRBJ2-1; D is perhaps TRBD1 or TRBD2 (5 bases each). Trimming pared 1 base from V and 7 bases from J, leaving 5 bases between. In germline, CDR1 is LGHNT, CDR2 FRNRAP. The CDR3 totals 12 residues.

This chain joins TRBV11-2 and TRBJ1-1, with D perhaps matching TRBD1 (5 bases). From germline, CDR1 is SGHAT and CDR2 FQNNGV. The length of the CDR3 is 16 residues. Between the trimmed V and J ends, which lost 5 bases and 3 bases, there was a span of 19 bases. The CDR3 loop reads CASSPGGTSRDTEAFF. CDR3 nucleotides: TGTGCCAGCAGCCCCGGGGGGACCTCGCGGGACACTGAAGCTTTCTTT.

In its sample, this clonotype was seen once. The chain is built from TRBV7-9 and TRBJ2-1; TRBD2 matches at 11 bases. CDR3 size: 14 residues. Germline CDR1 reads SEHNR; CDR2 reads FQNEAQ (reference sequence). V lost 5 bases to trimming and J lost 7 bases; unmatched junction nucleotides: 4. The CDR3 loop reads CASSPGLAENEQFF. The CDR3 DNA reads as TGTGCCAGCAGCCCGGGACTAGCGGAGAATGAGCAGTTCTTC.

This clonotype was seen once. The V gene is TRBV5-5, the J gene TRBJ2-5; 11 nucleotides line up with TRBD2. The CDR3 is 16 residues long. From germline, CDR1 is SGHKS and CDR2 YYEKEE (reference sequence). V shed 4 bases and J 1 base; nucleotides not matched to a gene: 6. CDR3 sequence reads: CASSAGTSGFQETQYF. In nucleotides, the CDR3 is TGTGCCAGCAGCGCTGGGACTAGCGGTTTCCAAGAGACCCAGTACTTC.

The rearrangement links TRBV10-1 to TRBJ1-1; 8 nucleotides agree with TRBD1. The trim removed 2 bases at V and 0 bases at J, leaving 2 bases unmatched. CDR3 length equals 15 residues. The germline V gene encodes CDR1 WNHNN and CDR2 SYGVQD (reference sequence). The CDR3 sequence: CASSEIQGVNTEAFF. The DNA of the CDR3 is TGCGCCAGCAGTGAGATACAGGGGGTGAACACTGAAGCTTTCTTT.

J is TRBJ2-5 and V is TRBV7-9; D gene uncertain. Per germline, CDR1 SEHNR and CDR2 FQNEAQ (reference sequence). With 4 bases removed from V and 1 base from J, the gap between germline ends came to 10 bases. This CDR3 has 14 amino acids. CDR3 bases: TGTGCCAGCAGCTCCCCCTTGGTCCAAGAGACCCAGTACTTC. Encoded protein: CASSSPLVQETQYF.

The chain employs TRBV11-2 and TRBJ1-2; no definite D call. Germline V gene data show CDR1 as SGHAT and CDR2 as FQNNGV. There are 15 residues in the CDR3. V lost 4 bases, J lost 4 bases, and 16 bases lay in between. CDR3 loop: CASSYPGSTGYGYTF. The CDR3 DNA reads as TGTGCCAGCAGCTACCCGGGGAGTACTGGCTATGGCTACACCTTC.

The rearrangement joins TRBV27 to TRBJ2-7; 7 bases agree with TRBD1. Unmatched junction bases numbered 14, after V lost 7 bases and J lost 2 bases. The CDR3 covers 16 residues. Germline V gene lookup returns CDR1 MNHEY and CDR2 SMNVEV (reference sequence). DNA for the CDR3: TGTGCCAGCACCTTTGTACTCCCGGGACAGACCTACGAGCAGTACTTC. Translation: CASTFVLPGQTYEQYF.

The chain couples TRBV6-1 to TRBJ2-5; 11 bases line up with TRBD2. With 5 bases clipped from V and 4 bases from J, the junction kept 3 bases outside the gene matches. CDR3 length: 14 amino acids. The germline V gene has CDR1 MNHNS and CDR2 SASEGT. The CDR3 coding sequence is TGTGCCAGCAGTCATGGACTAGCGGGAGAGACCCAGTACTTC. It is translated as CASSHGLAGETQYF.